This paragraph reports one T cell receptor beta chain. TCRdb fed the 5' RACE reads into MiXCR, producing one record per CDR3 protein. The sample includes about 520,000 distinct CDR3 sequences, 22% of them seen just once. This specimen comes from a study of identical twins. V lost 5 bases, J lost 7 bases, and 16 bases lay in between. The CDR3 length is 14 residues. The V gene's germline CDR1 is SEHNR and CDR2 FQNEAQ (reference sequence). Separately, the same data were catalogued under a study of T cells expressing NK-cell markers. That source reports: The study drew TCR beta repertoires from sorted CD3+CD56+NKG2C+, CD3+CD56+NKG2C- and CD3+CD56-NKG2C+ T cells.

This chain joins TRBV7-9 and TRBJ2-3; D not resolved. Sequenced material: CD4+ T cells sorted from blood. The sequence was obtained from a woman between 18 and 29 years old in good health. The CDR3 sequence: CASSPRALTHTQYF. The CDR3 nucleotides read TGTGCCAGCAGCCCACGGGCTTTGACCCATACGCAGTATTTT.